Following are 17 T cell receptor beta chains from one sample sequenced in a study of blood T cells in healthy people across ages. Primers used in a second PCR of roughly 6 to 12 cycles were a sample-barcoded 5' primer and a J-beta primer mix. TCRdb ran MiXCR on the 5' RACE reads and lists one entry per CDR3 protein. Of some 1.5 million distinct CDR3 sequences listed, under 55% were seen once; the top ten hold approximately 4%. The specimen was blood. These receptor sequences come from a woman aged 18-29 years in good health.

In this sample, this clonotype turned up once. The chain is built from TRBV27 and TRBJ2-1; the match to TRBD2 covers 8 bases. Looked up from germline, CDR1 is MNHEY and CDR2 is SMNVEV (reference sequence). With 4 bases clipped from V and 8 bases from J, the junction kept 7 bases outside the gene matches. This CDR3 contains 14 residues. The CDR3 nucleotides are TGTGCCAGCAGTTATCGGACTAGCACCCATGAGCAGTTCTTC. It is translated as CASSYRTSTHEQFF.

CDR3 in DNA: TGTGCCAGCAGTTCGCCGACAGGGCGGGACTCCTACGAGCAGTACTTC. Amino acid sequence: CASSSPTGRDSYEQYF. This chain uses TRBV28 with TRBJ2-7, with D possibly matching TRBD1 (7 bases). CDR1 and CDR2 (germline): MDHEN, SYDVKM. CDR3 length: 16 amino acids. The ends were cut back, 4 bases at V and 0 bases at J, with 16 bases in the middle. Filled out from reference TRBV28 and TRBJ2-7, the complete variable domain reads DVKVTQSSRYLVKRTGEKVFLECVQDMDHENMFWYRQDPGLGLRLIYFSYDVKMKEKGDIPEGYSVSREKKERFSLILESASTNQTSMYLCASSSPTGRDSYEQYFGPGTRLTVT.

V is TRBV27 and J is TRBJ2-4, with TRBD1 matching 8 bases. The DNA end favors TRBJ2-7, so the J call may be wrong. Germline CDR1 MNHEY, CDR2 SMNVEV (reference sequence). There are 19 residues in the CDR3. DNA for the CDR3: TGTGCCAGCAGTTTATCGGGGGCAGGGGGCAGGGCTCCCGGATCCGAGCAGTACTTC. Its translation is CASSLSGAGGRAPGSEQYF.

This clonotype turned up a few times. The chain uses TRBV2 and TRBJ2-1; no firm D call. The CDR3 has 14 amino acids. V was shortened by 3 bases and J by 8 bases, with 14 bases between the two germline ends. The V gene's germline CDR1 is SNHLY and CDR2 FYNNEI. The CDR3 DNA follows: TGTGCCAGCAGTGAGTTGTATGTGGGTCATGAGCAGTTCTTC. Amino acids: CASSELYVGHEQFF.

This clonotype was recorded many times. The chain carries TRBV4-3 and TRBJ2-1; 11 positions agree with TRBD2. The junction had 2 bases not matched to a gene; V was cut back by 4 bases and J by 6 bases. This CDR3 contains 14 residues. The germline V gene has CDR1 LGHNA and CDR2 YSLEER. The CDR3 sequence: CASSPGLAVNEQFF. The CDR3 DNA follows: TGCGCCAGCAGCCCGGGACTAGCGGTCAATGAGCAGTTCTTC.

The rearrangement uses TRBV29-1 and TRBJ2-4, with D possibly matching TRBD2 (6 bases). V was cut by 5 bases and J by 7 bases, with 15 bases left in between. From germline, CDR1 is SQVTM and CDR2 ANQGSEA. The CDR3 loop spans 13 amino acids. This CDR3 reads CSVMEASDNIQYF. The CDR3 DNA is TGCAGCGTTATGGAAGCTAGCGACAACATTCAGTACTTC.

The chain carries TRBV6-5 and TRBJ1-1; a weak D match, TRBD1 (5 bases). The V gene lost 6 bases and the J gene lost 10 bases, with 18 bases spanning the gap. The CDR3 sequence is 13 residues long. Germline assignment: CDR1 MNHEY and CDR2 SVGAGI. CDR3 nucleotide sequence: TGTGCCAGCAGCCTCCCTGGTATAGGGGTAGCTTTCTTT. Translating gives CASSLPGIGVAFF.

There are a few counts of this clonotype. The chain couples TRBV7-2 to TRBJ2-1, with 9 bases fitting TRBD2. The V gene's germline CDR1 is SGHTA and CDR2 FQGNSA. The V gene end was trimmed by 5 bases and the J gene end by 0 bases; junction bases not matched to a gene: 5. The CDR3 loop spans 16 amino acids. The CDR3 here is CASSPQGLASYNEQFF. The CDR3 region has the DNA TGTGCCAGCAGCCCCCAGGGACTAGCCTCCTACAATGAGCAGTTCTTC. The whole variable domain, filled in from reference TRBV7-2 and TRBJ2-1, reads GAGVSQSPSNKVTEKGKDVELRCDPISGHTALYWYRQSLGQGLEFLIYFQGNSAPDKSGLPSDRFSAERTGGSVSTLTIQRTQQEDSAVYLCASSPQGLASYNEQFFGPGTRLTVL.

The chain joins TRBV6-5 to TRBJ2-2; D remains ambiguous. Germline V CDR1 and CDR2: MNHEY, SVGAGI. The CDR3 runs 15 residues. V lost 6 bases and J lost 1, with 12 bases in between. The CDR3 loop reads CASSYLTVNTGELFF. In nucleotides, the CDR3 is TGTGCCAGCAGCTATCTTACCGTGAACACCGGGGAGCTGTTTTTT.

This clonotype was detected a few times. The rearrangement uses TRBV4-2 and TRBJ1-2, with TRBD1 matching 7 bases. This CDR3 contains 15 residues. The germline V gene encodes CDR1 LGHNA and CDR2 YNFKEQ. Losses at the gene ends were 3 bases for V and 2 bases for J; bases not matched to a gene: 6. The CDR3 DNA reads as TGTGCCAGCAGCCACCCGGGACAGAGAAACTATGGCTACACCTTC. It specifies CASSHPGQRNYGYTF.

The sample holds one count of this clonotype. The rearrangement uses TRBV4-1 and TRBJ2-7; no clear D. The CDR3 has 14 residues. In germline, CDR1 is MGHRA, CDR2 YSYEKL. Trimming pared 1 base from V and 3 bases from J, leaving 10 bases between. CDR3 in amino acids: CASSQGEDGYEQYF. Here the CDR3 DNA reads TGCGCCAGCAGCCAAGGCGAGGACGGCTACGAGCAGTACTTC.

The gene calls are TRBV29-1 and TRBJ2-5; possible D gene TRBD1, 6 bases. This CDR3 region has 15 residues. The ends were cut back, 7 bases at V and 0 bases at J, with 18 bases in the middle. Germline-derived CDR1 and CDR2 are SQVTM and ANQGSEA. CDR3 sequence: CSAKRDTRYQETQYF. The CDR3 nucleotides read TGCAGCGCCAAACGGGACACGAGGTACCAAGAGACCCAGTACTTC.

This clonotype appeared a few times. This chain connects TRBV20-1 to TRBJ2-3; 8 bases are shared with TRBD2. Germline lookup yields CDR1 DFQATT and CDR2 SNEGSKA (reference sequence). V dropped 3 bases and J dropped 0; count of bases not matched to a gene: 14. The CDR3 loop spans 18 amino acids. CDR3 sequence reads: CSASRTSSSKPSTDTQYF. CDR3 nucleotide sequence: TGCAGTGCTAGCCGGACTAGCTCTTCGAAACCTAGCACAGATACGCAGTATTTT.

In its sample, this clonotype was seen a few times. The CDR3 DNA is TGTGCCAGCAGACCCCACGGGGGACGGGTCACAGATACGCAGTATTTT. Its protein is CASRPHGGRVTDTQYF. The chain is built from TRBV6-4 and TRBJ2-3, with D maybe TRBD2 (6 bases). CDR1 is MRHNA, CDR2 SNTAGT, per germline. Trimming removed 6 bases from V and 2 bases from J, with 18 bases in between. This CDR3 is built from 16 residues.

This clonotype was counted between two and nine times. V usage is TRBV7-2 and J usage is TRBJ2-7; possibly TRBD1 or TRBD2 for D (7 bases each). The CDR3 spans 15 residues. Per germline, CDR1 SGHTA and CDR2 FQGNSA. The V and J ends lost 1 base and 6 bases respectively, with 16 bases between them. This CDR3 is CASSLGSGRGGEQYF. The CDR3 coding sequence is TGTGCCAGCAGCTTAGGGTCCGGCAGGGGGGGCGAGCAGTACTTC. Drawing the rest from reference TRBV7-2 and TRBJ2-7, the complete variable domain is GAGVSQSPSNKVTEKGKDVELRCDPISGHTALYWYRQSLGQGLEFLIYFQGNSAPDKSGLPSDRFSAERTGGSVSTLTIQRTQQEDSAVYLCASSLGSGRGGEQYFGPGTRLTVT.

In this sample, this clonotype turned up a few times. V usage is TRBV20-1 and J usage is TRBJ1-5, with TRBD1 matching over 8 bases. The V segment lost 4 bases and the J segment 5 bases; nucleotides outside the gene matches: 10. The CDR3 consists of 15 residues. In germline, CDR1 is DFQATT, CDR2 SNEGSKA (reference sequence). CDR3 residues: CSATRGTGEDQPQHF. CDR3 DNA sequence: TGCAGTGCTACACGGGGGACAGGCGAAGATCAGCCCCAGCATTTT.

The J gene is TRBJ1-2, the V gene TRBV20-1; D possibly corresponds to TRBD1 (5 bases). The CDR3 length is 12 residues. Looked up from germline, CDR1 is DFQATT and CDR2 is SNEGSKA (reference sequence). V was trimmed by 3 bases and J by 4 bases, leaving 9 bases between them. This CDR3 is CSARGRGYGYTF. The CDR3 bases are TGCAGTGCTAGGGGACGGGGCTATGGCTACACCTTC.